This T cell receptor (beta chain) emerged from a study of PD-L1 blockade in urothelial cancer. Study-level information: Between 0 and 3 chemotherapy regimens preceded treatment for each patient. Analysis of the blood was performed 3 weeks (second dose) and 6 weeks after treatment start.

The time point denotes: pretreatment peripheral blood. All patients handed over anywhere from 1 to 8 samples, pretreatment and on-treatment. The templates were synthetic TCR analogs, and they were spiked into each PCR. Clones were sequenced by immunoSEQ multiplex PCR, and TCRdb holds only the in-frame ones, with some missing. Of tens of thousands of clones listed, 75% to 85% are singletons. Trimming stripped 0 bases from V and 1 base from J, with 8 bases between. Germline V CDR1 and CDR2: SGDLS, YYNGEE. CDR3 size: 15 residues. Specimen: PBMCs, collected around atezolizumab (anti-PD-L1) treatment. J is TRBJ2-4 and V is TRBV9; D is perhaps TRBD1 (5 bases). The sequence came from a man between 60 and 75 years old with urothelial cancer. CDR3 residues: CASSVDNRAKNIQYF. In DNA form, the CDR3 reads TGTGCCAGCAGCGTAGATAACAGGGCCAAAAACATTCAGTACTTC.